This T cell receptor (beta chain) came from a study of blood T cell repertoires in COVID-19 (dated by TCRdb to 2020 to 2022). Notes on the research overall: The collaborator samples originated in the United States, Italy and Spain and spanned the acute and convalescent phases of COVID-19. The material from the prospective study consisted of cDNA or gDNA derived from T cells, B-cell-depleted T cells, or PBMCs. Deeply sampled blood TCRbeta repertoires from subjects exposed to, actively infected with, or recovered from COVID-19 were included in the dataset. The repertoires were released in a freely available public database intended as a resource for research on the immune response to SARS-CoV-2. The samples were drawn from the first 160 participants of the ongoing ImmuneRACE study and from some 1,300 subjects provided by 6 global collaborators. Sample metadata almost always included a de-identified subject ID, COVID-19 status, age in years and sex. Where available, HLA class I and class II types were obtained from metadata supplied by the sample provider rather than from assay-based typing.

TCRbeta CDR3 regions were amplified from genomic DNA using the immunoSEQ Assay, a bias-controlled multiplex PCR. In the paper's pipeline: The number of nucleated cells in each sample was estimated from the amplification of reference gene primers within the assay. Sequence reads were collapsed and filtered to measure the absolute abundance of every unique TCRbeta CDR3 rearrangement. For each sample, productive Simpson clonality was calculated as the square root of Simpson's diversity index over productive rearrangements. TCRdb retrieved this table from immuneACCESS and kept in-frame rearrangements only. Not all clones are present; in checked studies, unresolved V genes account for under half, and no reason is known for the remainder. V and J calls and clone size are copied from that table; D and trimming were computed from the DNA. The sample profile shows roughly 250,000 clones; roughly four fifths of them were found once. Roughly 7% of the sample lies in the top ten.

Compared with germline, V lacks 3 bases and J lacks 5 bases; bases without a gene match: 6. The CDR3 sequence holds 14 residues, the cysteine and phenylalanine included. CDR3 DNA is the only sequence kept; it has 42 bases, read in frame from the first base. According to the germline V gene (reference sequence), CDR1 reads LGHDT and CDR2 reads YNNKEL. Here is what the overall study found, with its caveats: Clinical and demographic metadata were provided uncurated, with the amount varying by source and participant.

A note on this clone: Its antigen is unknown. Base qualities are not at hand, and no much larger clone is one base apart.

Each collaborating institution followed its own protocols to collect whole blood in K2EDTA tubes. For TCRbeta analysis, collaborators shipped samples as frozen whole blood, isolated PBMCs, or DNA extracted from either of those sample types. This TCR was sampled from a woman aged 45-65 years with acute or convalescent COVID-19. The chain couples TRBV3-1 (or the pseudogene TRBV3-2) to TRBJ2-5, and TRBD2 aligns with 7 junction nucleotides. The sample consisted of peripheral blood. Here is the DNA: TGTGCCAGCAGCCATAATACAGCGGGGGAGACCCAGTACTTC. Its translation is CASSHNTAGETQYF.